What follows are 16 T cell receptor beta chains derived from one specimen sequenced in a study of Ad26.COV2.S vaccination and SARS-CoV-2 variants. The treatment: roughly 18 received Ad26.COV2.S at low or high dose, single or two shots; about 5 received placebo; per-sample allocation not given. The investigators took samples on day 63 after the first vaccine or placebo injection. The table came from immunoSEQ multiplex PCR; TCRdb's copy has only in-frame clones and leaves some out. The sample gives 300,000 to 500,000 clones, roughly nine tenths of which show up once; 3.5% is in the top ten. The sequences come from peripheral blood, collected in a trial of Ad26.COV2.S vaccine versus placebo. These receptor sequences come from a person aged 18-60 years who received the Ad26.COV2.S COVID-19 vaccine or a placebo.

V is TRBV3-1 (or the pseudogene TRBV3-2) and J is TRBJ2-1; 7 bases agree with TRBD1. J lost 4 bases, V lost 4 bases, and 16 bases had no gene match. The CDR3 loop spans 18 amino acids. Germline-derived CDR1 and CDR2 are LGHDT and YNNKEL (reference sequence). The CDR3 is CASSPHDPDRALYNEQFF. CDR3 DNA: TGTGCCAGCAGCCCCCACGACCCCGACAGGGCCCTGTACAATGAGCAGTTCTTC.

The table lists this clone with a count of one. The chain recombines TRBV29-1 with TRBJ1-2; perhaps TRBD1 as D (6 bases). Germline CDR1 reads SQVTM; CDR2 reads ANQGSEA. The CDR3 contains 13 residues. V was cut by 2 bases and J by 5 bases, with 12 bases left in between. The CDR3 DNA follows: TGCAGCGTTGAACCAGGGGATGGTTATGGCTACACCTTC. It encodes CSVEPGDGYGYTF.

This sequence joins TRBV4-2 and TRBJ2-2; D possibly corresponds to TRBD2 (5 bases). There are 21 residues in the CDR3. Germline-derived CDR1 and CDR2 are LGHNA and YNFKEQ. V was cut by 0 bases and J by 4 bases, with 27 bases left in between. CDR3 DNA sequence: TGTGCCAGCAGCCAAGATTTCGGAGGTGGTATCGTGGGCTGGGTCACCGGGGAGCTGTTTTTT. It translates to CASSQDFGGGIVGWVTGELFF.

The V call is TRBV2, the J call TRBJ2-5, with no clear D. V lost 7 bases and J 5 bases, leaving 20 bases between the germline ends. The CDR3 spans 15 residues. Germline loops: CDR1 SNHLY, CDR2 FYNNEI. The CDR3 loop is CASTGRTVVQETQYF. The CDR3 DNA is TGTGCCAGCACCGGGCGGACCGTCGTTCAGGAGACCCAGTACTTC.

CDR3 amino acids: CASSLGQLPSTQYF. In DNA, the CDR3 is TGTGCCAGCAGCTTAGGTCAGCTTCCCAGTACGCAGTATTTT. J is TRBJ2-3 and V is TRBV11-2; D uncertain. The CDR3 is 14 residues long. In germline, CDR1 is SGHAT, CDR2 FQNNGV. With 1 base removed from V and 8 bases from J, the gap between germline ends came to 13 bases.

This chain connects TRBV5-6 to TRBJ1-6, with D unresolved. Looked up from germline, CDR1 is SGHDT and CDR2 is YYEEEE. CDR3 size: 14 residues. Trimming took 1 base from V and 7 from J, leaving 9 bases between them. Here the CDR3 reads CASSLLPPNSPLHF. CDR3 nucleotide sequence: TGTGCCAGCAGCTTGCTACCGCCAAATTCACCCCTCCACTTT.

V and J are TRBV18 and TRBJ2-1; TRBD1 matches at 7 bases. Germline CDR1 is KGHSH and CDR2 is LQKENI. The CDR3 covers 15 residues. V shed 3 bases and J 8 bases; nucleotides not matched to a gene: 10. The CDR3 sequence: CASSPQRDSRHEQFF. DNA of the CDR3: TGTGCCAGCTCACCCCAAAGGGACAGCCGGCATGAGCAGTTCTTC.

The chain uses TRBV18 and TRBJ1-1, with D perhaps TRBD1 (6 bases). CDR3 length: 18 residues. The V gene lost 2 bases and the J gene lost 4 bases, with 23 bases spanning the gap. In germline, CDR1 is KGHSH, CDR2 LQKENI. The CDR3 region has the DNA TGTGCCAGCTCACCAACCTTACAGGGCTCTGTAGGTGGCACTGAAGCTTTCTTT. It codes for CASSPTLQGSVGGTEAFF.

The chain carries TRBV3-1 (or the pseudogene TRBV3-2) and TRBJ2-7; the D is unclear. Germline V CDR1 and CDR2: LGHDT, YNNKEL (reference sequence). With 1 base removed from V and 1 base from J, the gap between germline ends came to 2 bases. This CDR3 region has 12 residues. CDR3 DNA: TGTGCCAGCAGCCAAGCGTCCTACGAGCAGTACTTC. Translated: CASSQASYEQYF.

The J gene is TRBJ1-1, the V gene TRBV18; possible D gene TRBD1, 5 bases. Trimming removed 5 bases from V and 1 base from J, with 11 bases in between. Germline V gene sequence: CDR1 KGHSH, CDR2 LQKENI. This CDR3 contains 14 residues. CDR3 DNA sequence: TGTGCCAGCTCAGCGGACGGACAGAACACTGAAGCTTTCTTT. This sequence encodes CASSADGQNTEAFF.

The CDR3 coding sequence is TGTGCCAGCAGCCCATCGGCAGGGACAGGTAACACTGAAGCTTTCTTT. Amino acid sequence: CASSPSAGTGNTEAFF. The chain links TRBV28 to TRBJ1-1, with 8 bases fitting TRBD1. Germline V CDR1 and CDR2: MDHEN, SYDVKM. This CDR3 has 16 residues. Trimming took 6 bases from V and 2 from J; bases not matched to a gene: 11.

V usage is TRBV7-2 and J usage is TRBJ2-3; 8 bases line up with TRBD2. This CDR3 is 17 amino acids long. In germline, CDR1 is SGHTA, CDR2 FQGNSA. V was clipped by 1 base and J by 6 bases; unmatched bases: 12. The CDR3 sequence: CASSLEFPGGPGDTQYF. The CDR3 nucleotides read TGTGCCAGCAGCTTAGAATTTCCGGGGGGGCCAGGGGATACGCAGTATTTT.

The chain carries TRBV29-1 and TRBJ2-7; unclear D gene. Looked up from germline, CDR1 is SQVTM and CDR2 is ANQGSEA. This CDR3 contains 11 residues. V was clipped by 4 bases and J by 5 bases, with 9 bases between them. The CDR3 is CSVVRKNEQYF. CDR3 DNA: TGCAGCGTTGTTCGAAAAAACGAGCAGTACTTC.

The V and J genes are TRBV10-2 and TRBJ1-6; D remains unclear. This CDR3 has 11 residues. Germline loops: CDR1 WSHSY, CDR2 SAAADI. V was clipped by 5 bases and J by 14 bases, with 10 bases between them. DNA of the CDR3: TGCGCCAGCAGTAGCTGGGGTTCCCTCCACTTT. This gives the protein CASSSWGSLHF.

The chain links TRBV10-1 to TRBJ1-1, with unresolved D. Germline CDR1 and CDR2: WNHNN and SYGVQD (reference sequence). This CDR3 spans 13 amino acids. V was trimmed by 0 bases and J by 12 bases, leaving 14 bases between them. CDR3 amino acids: CASSESGSIFPFF. For the CDR3, the DNA is TGCGCCAGCAGTGAGTCCGGCAGTATTTTTCCTTTCTTT.

The CDR3 DNA reads as TGTGCCAGCAGTCAAAGGGGGGACACTGAAGCTTTCTTT. It encodes CASSQRGDTEAFF. This chain connects TRBV6-2 or TRBV6-3 to TRBJ1-1, with TRBD1 as a possible D gene (6 bases). Trimming stripped 5 bases from V and 3 bases from J, with 10 bases between. The CDR3 consists of 13 residues. In germline, CDR1 is MNHEY, CDR2 SVGEGT.